This T cell receptor (beta chain) was identified in a study of cytomegalovirus exposure and HLA in healthy donors. Study-level points and caveats: Immune exposure information available was restricted to CMV serostatus.

Points on this clone: The target antigen is unknown.

Researchers ran the PCR with 60 Vbeta and 13 Jbeta primers. TCRdb's table, derived via immunoSEQ multiplex PCR, lists solely in-frame clones and lacks some. The sample holds 140,000 to 150,000 clones; about 73% are singletons and the top ten take 2.5% to 3.5%. The CDR3 covers 15 residues. After removal of 5 bases from V and 5 bases from J, the junction contained 10 bases not matched to a gene. CDR1 is LNHNV, CDR2 YYDKDF, per germline (reference sequence). The rearrangement joins TRBV15 to TRBJ2-5; 8 bases map to TRBD2. The source material was PBMCs. The sequence was collected from a man aged 40-55 years in good health and CMV-seropositive. In DNA, the CDR3 is TGTGCCACCAGCGGAGTAAAGGGACTAGGGGAGACCCAGTACTTC. Encoded protein: CATSGVKGLGETQYF.